Listed below are T cell receptor beta chains from one sample, sequenced in a study of blood T cell repertoires in COVID-19. Profiled with immunoSEQ multiplex PCR; TCRdb holds only in-frame clones, not every one. Here the sample spans roughly 150,000 clones, 75% to 85% being singletons. Input material: peripheral blood. The receptors here all came from a man aged 45-60 years with acute or convalescent COVID-19. CDR3s include the opening cysteine and the closing phenylalanine or tryptophan. A D gene is named only where the DNA matches it firmly. Expanded clones get a size class; other rows say once, few or many, or leave the size out.

j_call v_call clone_size d_call cdr3_nt cdr3_aa
TRBJ1-2 TRBV14 few TRBD1 TGTGCCAGCAGCCAAGCAGGGGGCAAGGATGGCTACACCTTC CASSQAGGKDGYTF
TRBJ2-1 TRBV10-3 once TRBD2 TGTGCCATCAGTGAGTCGTCGACACTAGCGGACAATGAGCAGTTCTTC CAISESSTLADNEQFF
TRBJ2-2 TRBV5-1 - - TGCGCCAGCAGCTTGGTCCAGGGTGACACCGGGGAGCTGTTTTTT CASSLVQGDTGELFF
TRBJ1-5 TRBV28 once TRBD1 TGTGCCAGCAGACCACAGGGGAAAAGCAATCAGCCCCAGCATTTT CASRPQGKSNQPQHF
TRBJ1-1 TRBV27 - - TGTGCACCCGGCGGTGGCGACACTGAAGCTTTCTTT CAPGGGDTEAFF
TRBJ2-1 TRBV6-5 few - TGTGCCAGCACGCGAAGGGAGTCTGAGCAGTTCTTC CASTRRESEQFF
TRBJ1-1 TRBV7-6 - - TGTGCCAGCAGCTTAGTGGCGGGGAACACTGAAGCTTTCTTT CASSLVAGNTEAFF
TRBJ2-1 TRBV5-8 once - TGTGCCAGCTCAGCGTTCTCCTACAATGAGCAGTTCTTC CASSAFSYNEQFF
TRBJ1-2 TRBV3-1/TRBV3-2 - TRBD1 TGTGCCAGCAGTCTACAGGGGGCTTCTAACTATGGCTACACCTTC CASSLQGASNYGYTF
TRBJ2-1 TRBV14 - TRBD1 TGTGCCAGCAGCCAAGGTCCAGGACAGGGGTTTGATGAGCAGTTCTTC CASSQGPGQGFDEQFF
TRBJ1-1 TRBV5-5 - - TGTGCCAGCAGCCCCCCCGGGGGACTCACTGAAGCTTTCTTT CASSPPGGLTEAFF
TRBJ1-5 TRBV27 - - TGTGCCAGCAGCATTTGGTGGCAGGAGGGTCAGCCCCAGCATTTT CASSIWWQEGQPQHF
TRBJ2-2 TRBV7-2 few - TGTGCCAGCAGCTCGCAGGGGGAGGCCGGGGAGCTGTTTTTT CASSSQGEAGELFF
TRBJ2-5 TRBV11-2 - - TGTGCCAGCAGCTTAGAGCCGGAAGAGACCCAGTACTTC CASSLEPEETQYF
TRBJ2-1 TRBV5-1 - - TGCGCCAGCAGTCCTCCGGGGGTATCCTACAATGAGCAGTTCTTC CASSPPGVSYNEQFF
TRBJ2-3 TRBV9 - TRBD1 TGTGCCAGCAGGGGACAGGGCACAGATACGCAGTATTTT CASRGQGTDTQYF
TRBJ2-1 TRBV7-9 few - TGTGCCAGCAGCTTAGGGAGCAATGAGCAGTTCTTC CASSLGSNEQFF
TRBJ1-6 TRBV11-2 - TRBD1 TGTGCCAGCAGCTTCACCGGGACAGGATCATATTCACCCCTCCACTTT CASSFTGTGSYSPLHF
TRBJ1-1 TRBV7-8 - - TGTGCCAGCAGGTTGAGGGACACCATGAACACTGAAGCTTTCTTT CASRLRDTMNTEAFF
TRBJ2-6 TRBV30 - TRBD2 TGTGCCTGGAGTGTCGGGGGGAGAGCCAACGTCCTGACTTTC CAWSVGGRANVLTF
TRBJ2-5 TRBV4-2 - - TGTGCCAGCAGCCGGAACAGGGGAGGAGAGACCCAGTACTTC CASSRNRGGETQYF
TRBJ1-2 TRBV7-9 - - TGTGCCAGCAGCTTAGGAGTCGGTCTCTATGGCTACACCTTC CASSLGVGLYGYTF
TRBJ2-3 TRBV6-5 - TRBD1 TGTGCCAGCAGTCCCGGACAGGACACAGATACGCAGTATTTT CASSPGQDTDTQYF
TRBJ1-1 TRBV12-3/TRBV12-4 - - TGTGCCAGCAGCCCTACTGGGAACACTGAAGCTTTCTTT CASSPTGNTEAFF
TRBJ2-7 TRBV3-1/TRBV3-2 - - TGTGCCAGCAGCCCCCCGGGACACTTCTACGAGCAGTACTTC CASSPPGHFYEQYF
TRBJ2-3 TRBV27 - TRBD2 TGTGCCAGCAGTTCCGGACTAGCGGGAACCACAGATACGCAGTATTTT CASSSGLAGTTDTQYF
TRBJ1-3 TRBV19 - - TGTGCCAGTAGTTTCACGGGCTCTGGAAACACCATATATTTT CASSFTGSGNTIYF
TRBJ2-7 TRBV24-1 - - TGTGCCACCAGTGATTCGTTCGAGCAGTACTTC CATSDSFEQYF
TRBJ1-4 TRBV19 - - TGTGCCAGTAGTATAGAGGGGGGGGCCAATGAAAAACTGTTTTTT CASSIEGGANEKLFF
TRBJ2-7 TRBV10-3 once - TGTGCCATCAGCCACGACAGCTCCTACGAGCAGTACTTC CAISHDSSYEQYF
TRBJ2-6 TRBV19 - - TGTGCCAGTAAGGTCAGGGCTACCTCTGGGGCCAACGTCCTGACTTTC CASKVRATSGANVLTF
TRBJ2-1 TRBV24-1 - TRBD2 TGTGCCACCAGTGAGAGCGGGATCTATGAGCAGTTCTTC CATSESGIYEQFF
TRBJ1-2 TRBV28 - - TGTGCCAGCAATTTCGAAGTAGAAGGGGACTATGGCTACACCTTC CASNFEVEGDYGYTF
TRBJ1-2 TRBV11-2 - - TGTGCCAGCAGCTACCAGGGTTACTATGGCTACACCTTC CASSYQGYYGYTF
TRBJ2-5 TRBV2 - - TGTGCCAGCAGTGGGGGGCAGCCGCAAGAGACCCAGTACTTC CASSGGQPQETQYF
TRBJ1-5 TRBV10-3 - TRBD1 TGTGCCATCAGACAGGGGATGGAAAGCTATCAGCCCCAGCATTTT CAIRQGMESYQPQHF
TRBJ1-1 TRBV18 - TRBD1 TGTGCCAGCTCACCAGTCCAGGGGGCTGTGGGCACTGAAGCTTTCTTT CASSPVQGAVGTEAFF
TRBJ2-1 TRBV10-1 - TRBD1 TGCGCCAGCTACCGGGACAGGGTTTACAATGAGCAGTTCTTC CASYRDRVYNEQFF
TRBJ1-2 TRBV11-2 once - TGTGCCAGCAGCTTAGATCACGGGGGGGGTTATGGCTACACCTTC CASSLDHGGGYGYTF
TRBJ2-2 TRBV5-1 - TRBD1 TGCGCCAGCAGCTTGACACAGGGGTCCGGGGAGCTGTTTTTT CASSLTQGSGELFF
TRBJ2-7 TRBV7-2 - - TGTGCCAGCAGCTTAGGCGGGGCGGACTACGAGCAGTACTTC CASSLGGADYEQYF
TRBJ1-5 TRBV30 - TRBD1 TGTGCCTTCACAGGGGGCTTGCCCTCCAATCAGCCCCAGCATTTT CAFTGGLPSNQPQHF
TRBJ2-7 TRBV30 - TRBD2 TGTGCCTGGAGACGCGGGGGGCCTAGCTACGAGCAGTACTTC CAWRRGGPSYEQYF
TRBJ2-7 TRBV7-7 - - TGTGCTAGCAGCCTCCTATTCGACAGGTCCTACGAGCAGTACTTC CASSLLFDRSYEQYF
TRBJ1-5 TRBV5-1 - - TGCGCCAGCAGCCATGGGCAGGGGCATCAGCCCCAGCATTTT CASSHGQGHQPQHF
TRBJ1-2 TRBV2 - - TGTGCCAGTGACTCGACCCCCCTTGAATATGGCTACACCTTC CASDSTPLEYGYTF
TRBJ2-1 TRBV6-1 - - TGTGCCAGCAGTGAGGAGGCTAGCTCCTACAATGAGCAGTTCTTC CASSEEASSYNEQFF
TRBJ1-1 TRBV10-2 - TRBD1 TGCGCCAGCAACGGACAGGGAGAAGCTTTCTTT CASNGQGEAFF
TRBJ1-2 TRBV5-1 - TRBD1 TGCGCCAGCAGCACACTGACAGGGAAGAGCTATGGCTACACCTTC CASSTLTGKSYGYTF
TRBJ1-5 TRBV18 - TRBD1 TGTGCCAGCTCACGAGCACCGGGACAGTCGGGGTATCAGCCCCAGCATTTT CASSRAPGQSGYQPQHF
TRBJ2-6 TRBV28 - - TGTGCCAGCAGTTCCCTTCGGGAATCCGGGGCCAACGTCCTGACTTTC CASSSLRESGANVLTF
TRBJ2-4 TRBV2 few - TGTGCCAGCAGAGGACAGGAGGGAAACATTCAGTACTTC CASRGQEGNIQYF
TRBJ2-5 TRBV29-1 - - TGCAGCGTTAGGAGGGAGACCCAGTACTTC CSVRRETQYF
TRBJ2-1 TRBV11-2 - TRBD2 TGTGCCAGCAGCTTGACCCGACTAGCGGGAAGCAATGAGCAGTTCTTC CASSLTRLAGSNEQFF
TRBJ2-4 TRBV21-1 - - TGTGCCAGCAGCAAAGAAGGGACAGGGGCCAAAAACATTCAGTACTTC CASSKEGTGAKNIQYF